The TCR beta chain described here comes from a study of T cell repertoires in cytomegalovirus infection. Study as a whole: Both recently identified HLA-C-restricted and well-studied HLA-B-restricted CMV epitopes were used in the study. Public TCR beta signatures were indicative of both CMV infection and a matching HLA type.

Study observations and caveats: CMV-specific TCR beta clonotypes restricted by HLA-C were the ones dominating the ex vivo response.

TCRdb reanalysed the reads using MiXCR and keeps one entry per CDR3 protein. Found here are about 37,000 distinct CDR3 sequences, roughly 49% of them singletons; the top ten hold more than 80%. Comment on this clonotype: Its antigen remains unknown.

This CDR3 is 15 amino acids long. The J segment lost 3 bases and the V segment lost 4 bases, leaving 6 bases of the junction unmatched. The V gene's germline CDR1 is SGHVT and CDR2 SQSDAQ. The source material was CD8+ T cells from cultured PBMCs, sampled from culture after CMV antigen stimulation. The chain joins TRBV7-4 to TRBJ1-1; 9 nucleotides align to TRBD1. This receptor was obtained from a human donor in good health (CMV status not recorded). Some clones in this sample may be carry-over from other donors' samples. The CDR3 coding sequence is TGTGCCAGCAGCTCCGGACAGGGGTTGGACACTGAAGCTTTCTTT. This translates into CASSSGQGLDTEAFF.